These 28 T cell receptor beta chains share one sample of origin, sequenced in a study of blood T cell repertoires in COVID-19. The data were produced by immunoSEQ multiplex PCR, yet TCRdb's version contains in-frame clones alone and is incomplete. Here the sample spans 150,000 to 200,000 clones, around 84% being singletons. Sequenced input: peripheral blood. These receptors were obtained from a woman in her 70s with COVID-19, enrolled during active disease.

The rearrangement uses TRBV10-3 and TRBJ1-1; 8 positions match TRBD1. The CDR3 loop spans 14 amino acids. Germline V gene sequence: CDR1 ENHRY, CDR2 SYGVKD. V lost 4 bases and J lost 5; bases outside the gene matches: 6. CDR3 sequence: CAISASQGETEAFF. CDR3 in DNA: TGTGCCATCAGTGCTTCACAGGGGGAGACTGAAGCTTTCTTT.

This sequence joins TRBV5-1 and TRBJ1-2, with a weak D call TRBD1 (6 bases). CDR1 and CDR2 from the germline V gene are SGHRS and YFSETQ. Trimming removed 4 bases at V and 7 bases at J, with 14 bases between. This CDR3 spans 13 amino acids. CDR3 in DNA: TGCGCCAGCAGCCAGCAGGGGACCCGTGGCTACACCTTC. Protein product: CASSQQGTRGYTF.

The V and J genes are TRBV19 and TRBJ2-7; D gene unclear. Between the trimmed V and J ends, which lost 0 bases and 2 bases, there was a span of 5 bases. Germline assignment: CDR1 LNHDA and CDR2 SQIVND (reference sequence). This CDR3 contains 13 residues. The chain's CDR3 is CASSIELAYEQYF. The DNA of the CDR3 is TGTGCCAGTAGTATAGAGCTAGCCTACGAGCAGTACTTC.

The V gene is TRBV2, the J gene TRBJ2-1, with 8 nucleotides matching TRBD2. The CDR3 has 21 amino acids. V trimming: 0 bases; J trimming: 2 bases; junction bases outside the gene matches: 18. Germline assignment: CDR1 SNHLY and CDR2 FYNNEI. Here the CDR3 reads CASSEAPGGLGPSGTYNEQFF. The CDR3 nucleotides are TGTGCCAGCAGTGAAGCGCCTGGGGGACTAGGACCGAGCGGGACCTACAATGAGCAGTTCTTC.

The J gene is TRBJ1-2, the V gene TRBV28; D remains unclear. V was shortened by 2 bases and J by 5 bases, with 9 bases between the two germline ends. Germline V CDR1 and CDR2: MDHEN, SYDVKM. The CDR3 consists of 13 residues. CDR3 sequence: CASSLVMAYGYTF. DNA of the CDR3: TGTGCCAGCAGTTTAGTTATGGCTTATGGCTACACCTTC.

The V gene is TRBV28, the J gene TRBJ1-5; TRBD1 agrees at 9 bases. V lost 5 bases, J lost 2 bases, and 10 bases stayed unmatched. Germline values: CDR1 MDHEN, CDR2 SYDVKM. The CDR3 is 17 residues long. In DNA, the CDR3 is TGTGCCAGCAGTGCCTCCGGGACAGGGATACGCAATCAGCCCCAGCATTTT. This encodes CASSASGTGIRNQPQHF. Together with reference TRBV28 and TRBJ1-5, the CDR3 gives the full variable domain: DVKVTQSSRYLVKRTGEKVFLECVQDMDHENMFWYRQDPGLGLRLIYFSYDVKMKEKGDIPEGYSVSREKKERFSLILESASTNQTSMYLCASSASGTGIRNQPQHFGDGTRLSIL.

This clone was observed a handful of times. The V and J genes are TRBV30 and TRBJ1-1; 8 nucleotides line up with TRBD1. With 3 bases clipped from V and 10 bases from J, the junction kept 13 bases outside the gene matches. Germline CDR1 GTSNPN, CDR2 SVGIG (reference sequence). The CDR3 length is 14 residues. This CDR3 reads CAWSQGTGGRVAFF. The CDR3 DNA follows: TGTGCCTGGAGCCAAGGAACAGGGGGTCGCGTAGCTTTCTTT.

The chain has TRBV29-1 and TRBJ2-7, with 7 bases matching TRBD2. Germline-derived CDR1 and CDR2 are SQVTM and ANQGSEA. V trimming: 4 bases; J trimming: 0 bases; junction bases outside the gene matches: 9. The CDR3 extends over 15 amino acids. CDR3 DNA: TGCAGCGTTGGGGGAGGGGCTGTGCACTCCTACGAGCAGTACTTC. Protein sequence: CSVGGGAVHSYEQYF.

The rearrangement links TRBV6-5 to TRBJ2-1; TRBD1 agrees at 12 bases. Germline V gene sequence: CDR1 MNHEY, CDR2 SVGAGI. The CDR3 loop spans 13 amino acids. J was trimmed by 9 bases and V by 6 bases; bases with no gene match: 3. The CDR3 DNA sequence: TGTGCCAGCAGGGGGACAGGGGGCGGTGAGCAGTTCTTC. Amino acid sequence: CASRGTGGGEQFF.

V and J are TRBV9 and TRBJ2-5, with TRBD1 identical over 7 bases. The CDR3 contains 15 residues. Germline assignment: CDR1 SGDLS and CDR2 YYNGEE. V was clipped by 4 bases and J by 4 bases; unmatched bases: 10. Written as DNA, the CDR3 is TGTGCCAGCAGCCTTGAACAGGGGTTTCGAGAGACCCAGTACTTC. It codes for CASSLEQGFRETQYF.

The chain links TRBV12-3 or TRBV12-4 to TRBJ1-2; D unclear. The CDR3 has 13 amino acids. V lost 4 bases and J 4 bases, leaving 10 bases between the germline ends. CDR3 region: CASSSRVSYGYTF. CDR3 DNA: TGTGCCAGCAGTTCCCGGGTTAGCTATGGCTACACCTTC.

The V gene is TRBV4-2, the J gene TRBJ2-2; tentatively, D is TRBD2 (7 bases). Germline loops: CDR1 LGHNA, CDR2 YNFKEQ. CDR3 length: 15 residues. V was trimmed by 1 base and J by 4 bases, leaving 10 bases between them. CDR3 in DNA: TGTGCCAGCAGCCAAGGGGAGGGGGGCACCGGGGAGCTGTTTTTT. Encoded protein: CASSQGEGGTGELFF.

The gene calls are TRBV2 and TRBJ2-5, with D maybe TRBD1 (5 bases). Germline loops: CDR1 SNHLY, CDR2 FYNNEI. CDR3 length: 14 residues. V was shortened by 7 bases and J by 2 bases, with 14 bases between the two germline ends. In nucleotides, the CDR3 is TGTGCCAGCATCCCGGGCCCAGGGCAAGAGACCCAGTACTTC. Its protein is CASIPGPGQETQYF. The whole variable domain, filled in from reference TRBV2 and TRBJ2-5, reads EPEVTQTPSHQVTQMGQEVILRCVPISNHLYFYWYRQILGQKVEFLVSFYNNEISEKSEIFDDQFSVERPDGSNFTLKIRSTKLEDSAMYFCASIPGPGQETQYFGPGTRLLVL.

V usage is TRBV4-1 and J usage is TRBJ2-1, with 10 bases fitting TRBD2. Trimming took 0 bases from V and 7 from J; bases not matched to a gene: 9. CDR3 length: 17 residues. Germline loops: CDR1 MGHRA, CDR2 YSYEKL. Here the CDR3 DNA reads TGCGCCAGCAGCCAAGAACTATGGGCTAGCGGGGGAAATGAGCAGTTCTTC. Translation gives CASSQELWASGGNEQFF.

The rearrangement uses TRBV15 and TRBJ1-3, with a tentative D call TRBD1 (6 bases). The V end was cut by 2 bases, the J end by 4 bases, with 9 bases between. Germline lookup yields CDR1 LNHNV and CDR2 YYDKDF (reference sequence). The CDR3 sequence is 14 residues long. CDR3 sequence: CATSRQGSGNTIYF. The CDR3 region has the DNA TGTGCCACCAGCAGACAGGGGAGCGGAAACACCATATATTTT.

The V gene is TRBV7-3, the J gene TRBJ2-1; 7 bases fit TRBD1. Germline V CDR1 and CDR2: SGHTA, FQGTGA. V gave up 4 bases and J gave up 5 bases; unmatched junction bases: 2. The CDR3 extends over 13 amino acids. Written as DNA, the CDR3 is TGTGCCAGCAGCTCGACAGGGAACAATGAGCAGTTCTTC. Translating gives CASSSTGNNEQFF. The whole variable domain, filled in from reference TRBV7-3 and TRBJ2-1, reads GAGVSQTPSNKVTEKGKYVELRCDPISGHTALYWYRQSLGQGPEFLIYFQGTGAADDSGLPNDRFFAVRPEGSVSTLKIQRTERGDSAVYLCASSSTGNNEQFFGPGTRLTVL.

The chain links TRBV7-8 to TRBJ1-6; 8 nucleotides align to TRBD1. The CDR3 has 17 amino acids. Germline CDR1 SGHVS, CDR2 FQNEAQ. V shed 5 bases and J 10 bases; nucleotides not matched to a gene: 16. The CDR3 is CASSPTLLGQGLSPLHF. The CDR3 nucleotides read TGTGCCAGCAGCCCAACTCTTCTCGGACAGGGTTTATCACCCCTCCACTTT.

This chain links TRBV30 with TRBJ1-3; 9 positions agree with TRBD1. The trim removed 3 bases at V and 1 base at J, leaving 7 bases unmatched. The germline V gene encodes CDR1 GTSNPN and CDR2 SVGIG (reference sequence). CDR3 size: 16 residues. CDR3 sequence reads: CAWRNPGQGSGNTIYF. CDR3 nucleotide sequence: TGTGCCTGGAGGAACCCGGGACAGGGATCTGGAAACACCATATATTTT.

The chain carries TRBV27 and TRBJ1-5, with 8 bases fitting TRBD1. CDR1 MNHEY and CDR2 SMNVEV come from the germline V gene (reference sequence). V shed 6 bases and J 2 bases; nucleotides not matched to a gene: 6. The CDR3 loop spans 15 amino acids. For the CDR3, the DNA is TGTGCCAGCAGACCTACAGGGGGAGGCAATCAGCCCCAGCATTTT. It translates to CASRPTGGGNQPQHF.

This clone appeared a few times. This sequence joins TRBV29-1 and TRBJ2-1; 9 nucleotides align to TRBD1. Germline V gene lookup returns CDR1 SQVTM and CDR2 ANQGSEA. This CDR3 has 19 residues. V lost 3 bases, J lost 5 bases, and 20 bases stayed unmatched. CDR3 coding DNA: TGCAGCGTTGAGGGGATCGGGACAGGGTTGGGGATGGGTCACAATGAGCAGTTCTTC. Amino acid sequence: CSVEGIGTGLGMGHNEQFF.

The V and J genes are TRBV19 and TRBJ1-1; D not certain. With 6 bases removed from V and 10 bases from J, the gap between germline ends came to 12 bases. Germline V gene data show CDR1 as LNHDA and CDR2 as SQIVND (reference sequence). The CDR3 extends over 11 amino acids. CDR3 amino acids: CASSSGDPAFF. The CDR3 DNA follows: TGTGCCAGTAGCAGCGGAGACCCAGCTTTCTTT.

This clone was detected many times. The chain couples TRBV2 to TRBJ1-2, with 7 bases that match TRBD1. The CDR3 is 14 residues long. Germline CDR1 and CDR2: SNHLY and FYNNEI. With 8 bases clipped from V and 8 bases from J, the junction kept 14 bases outside the gene matches. In DNA form, the CDR3 reads TGTGCCAGCTTGGAGGGTCAGGGGGTGGGAGGCTACACCTTC. Translated: CASLEGQGVGGYTF.

The chain employs TRBV2 and TRBJ1-2, with TRBD1 matching 7 bases. CDR1 is SNHLY and CDR2 is FYNNEI in the germline V gene. CDR3 length: 13 amino acids. V lost 6 bases, J lost 3 bases, and 4 bases stayed unmatched. DNA of the CDR3: TGTGCCAGCAGAGACACAGGGGACTATGGCTACACCTTC. Protein product: CASRDTGDYGYTF.

The rearrangement links TRBV28 to TRBJ2-1, with 10 bases matching TRBD2. The trim removed 7 bases at V and 9 bases at J, leaving 12 bases unmatched. The CDR3 sequence is 15 residues long. From germline, CDR1 is MDHEN and CDR2 SYDVKM. The CDR3 here is CASTTFGLAETEQFF. In DNA form, the CDR3 reads TGTGCCAGCACAACCTTTGGACTAGCGGAAACTGAGCAGTTCTTC.

J is TRBJ1-3 and V is TRBV18, with 8 nucleotides matching TRBD1. The CDR3 spans 17 residues. Germline CDR1 and CDR2: KGHSH and LQKENI. The junction had 7 bases not matched to a gene; V was cut back by 2 bases and J by 1 base. The CDR3 protein is CASSPKRQGHSGNTIYF. In nucleotides, the CDR3 is TGTGCCAGCTCACCAAAAAGACAGGGGCATTCTGGAAACACCATATATTTT.

There are a few counts of this clone. The chain couples TRBV5-1 to TRBJ1-6, with 11 positions matching TRBD1. The V and J ends lost 3 bases and 11 bases, in that order; junction bases with no gene match: 4. This CDR3 contains 14 residues. In germline, CDR1 is SGHRS, CDR2 YFSETQ. This CDR3 is CASSYPGQGAPLHF. Here the CDR3 DNA reads TGCGCCAGCAGCTATCCGGGACAGGGGGCACCCCTCCACTTT. Based on the CDR3 plus reference TRBV5-1 and TRBJ1-6, the full variable domain is KAGVTQTPRYLIKTRGQQVTLSCSPISGHRSVSWYQQTPGQGLQFLFEYFSETQRNKGNFPGRFSGRQFSNSRSEMNVSTLELGDSALYLCASSYPGQGAPLHFGNGTRLTVT.

This clone was seen once. The rearrangement uses TRBV2 and TRBJ1-5; D possibly corresponds to TRBD1 (6 bases). This CDR3 region has 15 residues. Germline loops: CDR1 SNHLY, CDR2 FYNNEI. Trimming left V 4 bases short and J 2 bases short, with 12 bases between. CDR3 sequence reads: CASSGGSGGNQPQHF. The CDR3 DNA reads TGTGCCAGCAGTGGTGGGTCAGGGGGCAATCAGCCCCAGCATTTT.

This chain joins TRBV27 and TRBJ2-2; D is uncertain. The CDR3 is made up of 13 amino acids. CDR1 and CDR2 (germline): MNHEY, SMNVEV (reference sequence). Trimming removed 3 bases from V and 6 bases from J, with 8 bases in between. CDR3 sequence reads: CASSFLGAGELFF. As DNA, the CDR3 is TGTGCCAGCAGTTTCCTTGGAGCCGGGGAGCTGTTTTTT.